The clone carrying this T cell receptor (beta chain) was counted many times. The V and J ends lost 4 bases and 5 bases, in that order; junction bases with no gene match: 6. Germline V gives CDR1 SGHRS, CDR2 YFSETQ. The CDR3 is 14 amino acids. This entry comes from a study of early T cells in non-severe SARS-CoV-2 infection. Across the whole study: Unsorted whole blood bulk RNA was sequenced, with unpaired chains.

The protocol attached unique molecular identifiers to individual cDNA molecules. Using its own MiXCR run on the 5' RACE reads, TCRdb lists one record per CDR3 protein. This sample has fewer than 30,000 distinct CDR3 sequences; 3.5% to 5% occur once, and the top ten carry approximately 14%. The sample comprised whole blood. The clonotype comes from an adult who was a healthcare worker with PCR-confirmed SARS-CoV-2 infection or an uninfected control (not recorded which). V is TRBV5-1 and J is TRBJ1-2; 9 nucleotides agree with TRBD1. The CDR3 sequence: CASSRTGVRYGYTF. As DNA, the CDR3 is TGCGCCAGCAGCCGGACAGGGGTCAGATATGGCTACACCTTC.